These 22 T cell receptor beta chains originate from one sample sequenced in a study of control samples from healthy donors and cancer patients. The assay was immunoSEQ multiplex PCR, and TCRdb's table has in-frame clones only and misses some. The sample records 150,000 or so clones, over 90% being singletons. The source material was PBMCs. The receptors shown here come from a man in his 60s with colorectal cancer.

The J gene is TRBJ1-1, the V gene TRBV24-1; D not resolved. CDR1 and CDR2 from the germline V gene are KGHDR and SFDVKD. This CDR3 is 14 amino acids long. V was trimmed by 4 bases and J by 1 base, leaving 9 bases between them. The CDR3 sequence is CATSESGTNTEAFF. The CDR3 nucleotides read TGTGCCACCAGTGAATCGGGTACGAACACTGAAGCTTTCTTT.

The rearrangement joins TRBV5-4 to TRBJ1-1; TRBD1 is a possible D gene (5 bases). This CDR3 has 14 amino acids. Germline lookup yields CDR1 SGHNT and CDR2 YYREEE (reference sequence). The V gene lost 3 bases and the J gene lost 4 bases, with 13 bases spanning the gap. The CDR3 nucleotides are TGTGCCAGCAGCTGGGGGTTTAGCGGCACTGAAGCTTTCTTT. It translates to CASSWGFSGTEAFF.

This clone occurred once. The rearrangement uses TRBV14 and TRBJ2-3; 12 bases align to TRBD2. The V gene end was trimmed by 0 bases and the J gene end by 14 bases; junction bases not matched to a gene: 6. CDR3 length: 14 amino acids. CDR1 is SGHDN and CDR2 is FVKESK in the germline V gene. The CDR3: CASSQDLGTSGRYF. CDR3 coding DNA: TGTGCCAGCAGCCAAGATCTGGGGACTAGCGGGCGGTATTTT.

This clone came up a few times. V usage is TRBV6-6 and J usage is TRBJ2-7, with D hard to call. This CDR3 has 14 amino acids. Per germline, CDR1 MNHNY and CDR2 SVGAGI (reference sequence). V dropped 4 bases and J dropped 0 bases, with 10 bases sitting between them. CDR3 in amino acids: CASSSPTDSYEQYF. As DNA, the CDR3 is TGTGCCAGCAGTTCCCCGACGGACTCCTACGAGCAGTACTTC.

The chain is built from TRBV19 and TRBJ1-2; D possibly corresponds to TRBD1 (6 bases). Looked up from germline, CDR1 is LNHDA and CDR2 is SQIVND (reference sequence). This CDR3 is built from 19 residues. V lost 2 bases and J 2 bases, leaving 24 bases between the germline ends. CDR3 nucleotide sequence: TGTGCCAGTAGTATACTCCGAGACAGGAGGCCCCGACTGAACTATGGCTACACCTTC. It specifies CASSILRDRRPRLNYGYTF.

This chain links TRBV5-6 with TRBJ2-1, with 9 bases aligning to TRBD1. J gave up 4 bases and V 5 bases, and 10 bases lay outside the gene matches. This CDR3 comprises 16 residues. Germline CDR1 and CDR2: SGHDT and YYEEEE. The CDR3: CASRSTAGTGYNEQFF. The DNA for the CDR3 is TGTGCCAGCAGATCCACGGCCGGGACAGGGTACAATGAGCAGTTCTTC.

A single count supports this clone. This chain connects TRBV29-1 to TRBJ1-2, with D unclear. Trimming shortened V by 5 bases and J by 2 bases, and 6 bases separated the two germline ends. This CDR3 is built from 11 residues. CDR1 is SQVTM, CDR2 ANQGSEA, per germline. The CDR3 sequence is CSVQTNYGYTF. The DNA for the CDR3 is TGCAGCGTTCAGACAAACTATGGCTACACCTTC.

CDR3 region: CASSLARSTSEQFF. CDR3 nucleotides: TGTGCCAGCAGTCTAGCCCGGAGTACGTCTGAGCAGTTCTTC. J is TRBJ2-1 and V is TRBV27, with D possibly TRBD2 on 5 matching bases. The CDR3 has 14 residues. The ends were cut back, 5 bases at V and 9 bases at J, with 17 bases in the middle. Germline V gene data show CDR1 as MNHEY and CDR2 as SMNVEV (reference sequence).

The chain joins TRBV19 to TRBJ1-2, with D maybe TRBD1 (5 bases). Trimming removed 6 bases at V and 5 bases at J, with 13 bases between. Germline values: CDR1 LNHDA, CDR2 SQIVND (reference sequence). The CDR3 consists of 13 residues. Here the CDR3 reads CASSPATAYGYTF. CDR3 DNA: TGTGCCAGTAGCCCCGCGACAGCTTATGGCTACACCTTC.

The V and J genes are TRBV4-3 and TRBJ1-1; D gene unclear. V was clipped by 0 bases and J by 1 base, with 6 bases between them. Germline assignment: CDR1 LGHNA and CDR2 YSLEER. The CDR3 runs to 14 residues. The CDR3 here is CASSQDRENTEAFF. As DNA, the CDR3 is TGCGCCAGCAGCCAAGATCGGGAGAACACTGAAGCTTTCTTT.

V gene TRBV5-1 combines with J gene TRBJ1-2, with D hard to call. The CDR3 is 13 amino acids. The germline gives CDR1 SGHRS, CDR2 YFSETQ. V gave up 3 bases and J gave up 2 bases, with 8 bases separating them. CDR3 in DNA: TGCGCCAGCAGCTCCAGTGGGAACTATGGCTACACCTTC. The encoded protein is CASSSSGNYGYTF.

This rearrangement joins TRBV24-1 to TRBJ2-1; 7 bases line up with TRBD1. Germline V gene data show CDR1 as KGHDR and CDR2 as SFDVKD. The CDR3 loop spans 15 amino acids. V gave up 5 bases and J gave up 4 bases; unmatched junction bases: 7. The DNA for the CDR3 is TGTGCCACCAGTGGATCCGGGACAGCTTACAATGAGCAGTTCTTC. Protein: CATSGSGTAYNEQFF.

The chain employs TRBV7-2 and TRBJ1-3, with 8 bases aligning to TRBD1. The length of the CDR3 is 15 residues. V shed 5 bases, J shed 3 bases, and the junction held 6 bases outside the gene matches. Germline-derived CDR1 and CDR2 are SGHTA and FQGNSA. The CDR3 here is CASSPWTGSGNTIYF. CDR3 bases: TGTGCCAGCAGCCCCTGGACAGGGAGTGGAAACACCATATATTTT.

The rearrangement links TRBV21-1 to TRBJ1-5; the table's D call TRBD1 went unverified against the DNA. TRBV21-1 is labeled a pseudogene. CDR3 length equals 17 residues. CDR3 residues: CASLYRDPSYSNQPQHF. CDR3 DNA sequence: TGTGCCAGCCTCTACAGGGACCCATCGTATAGCAATCAGCCCCAGCATTTT.

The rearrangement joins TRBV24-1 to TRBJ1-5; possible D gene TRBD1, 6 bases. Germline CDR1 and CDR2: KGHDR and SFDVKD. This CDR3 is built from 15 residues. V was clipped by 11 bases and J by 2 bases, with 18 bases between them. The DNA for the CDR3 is TGTGCCAGGGGGCCCCGGGAAGGAGGCAATCAGCCCCAGCATTTT. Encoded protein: CARGPREGGNQPQHF.

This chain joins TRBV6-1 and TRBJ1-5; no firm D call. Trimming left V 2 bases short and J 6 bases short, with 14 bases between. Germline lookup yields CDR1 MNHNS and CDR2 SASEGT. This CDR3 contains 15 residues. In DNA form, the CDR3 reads TGTGCCAGCAGTGAAAGCTGGGCTTCAGGTCAGCCCCAGCATTTT. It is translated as CASSESWASGQPQHF.

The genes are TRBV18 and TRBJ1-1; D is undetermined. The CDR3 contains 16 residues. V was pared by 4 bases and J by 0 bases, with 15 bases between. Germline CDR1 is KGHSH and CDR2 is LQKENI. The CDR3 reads CASSRGREGMNTEAFF. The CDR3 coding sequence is TGTGCCAGCTCACGCGGAAGAGAAGGAATGAACACTGAAGCTTTCTTT. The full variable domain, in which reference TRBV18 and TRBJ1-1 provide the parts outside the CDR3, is NAGVMQNPRHLVRRRGQEARLRCSPMKGHSHVYWYRQLPEEGLKFMVYLQKENIIDESGMPKERFSAEFPKEGPSILRIQQVVRGDSAAYFCASSRGREGMNTEAFFGQGTRLTVV.

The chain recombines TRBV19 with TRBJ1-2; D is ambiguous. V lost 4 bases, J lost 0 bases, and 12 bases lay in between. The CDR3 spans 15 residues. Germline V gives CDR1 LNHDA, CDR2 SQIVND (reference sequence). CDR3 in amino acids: CASSTGPEANYGYTF. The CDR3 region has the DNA TGTGCCAGTAGTACGGGCCCGGAAGCTAACTATGGCTACACCTTC.

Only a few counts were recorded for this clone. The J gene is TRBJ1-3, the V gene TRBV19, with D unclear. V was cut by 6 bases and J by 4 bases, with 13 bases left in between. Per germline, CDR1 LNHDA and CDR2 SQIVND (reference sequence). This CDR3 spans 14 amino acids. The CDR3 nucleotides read TGTGCCAGTAGCCAAGCTTACTCGGGAAACACCATATATTTT. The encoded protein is CASSQAYSGNTIYF.

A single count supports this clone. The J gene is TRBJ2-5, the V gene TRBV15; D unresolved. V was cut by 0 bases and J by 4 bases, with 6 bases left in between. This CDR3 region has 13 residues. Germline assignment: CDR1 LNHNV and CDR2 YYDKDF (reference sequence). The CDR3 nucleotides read TGTGCCACCAGCAGAGATCCGGGAGAGACCCAGTACTTC. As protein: CATSRDPGETQYF. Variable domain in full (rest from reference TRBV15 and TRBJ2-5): DAMVIQNPRYQVTQFGKPVTLSCSQTLNHNVMYWYQQKSSQAPKLLFHYYDKDFNNEADTPDNFQSRRPNTSFCFLDIRSPGLGDTAMYLCATSRDPGETQYFGPGTRLLVL.

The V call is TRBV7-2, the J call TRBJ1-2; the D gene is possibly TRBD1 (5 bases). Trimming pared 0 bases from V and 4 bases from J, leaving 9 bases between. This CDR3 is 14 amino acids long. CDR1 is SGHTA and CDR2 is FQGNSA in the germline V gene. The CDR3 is CASSLAAGAYGYTF. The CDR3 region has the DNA TGTGCCAGCAGCTTAGCGGCCGGGGCCTATGGCTACACCTTC.

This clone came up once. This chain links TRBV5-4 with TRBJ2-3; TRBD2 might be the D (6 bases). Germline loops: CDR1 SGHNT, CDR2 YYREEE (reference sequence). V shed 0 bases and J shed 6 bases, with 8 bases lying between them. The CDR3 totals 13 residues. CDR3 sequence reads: CASSLVAGDTQYF. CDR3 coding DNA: TGTGCCAGCAGCTTGGTGGCGGGGGATACGCAGTATTTT.